A few counts support the clone carrying this T cell receptor beta chain. Its antigen is not known. By 5'RACE template switching, TCR cDNA was produced, with a universal primer site and UMIs added in the process. TCRdb called the 5' RACE reads again in MiXCR, with one record for every CDR3 protein. The sample consists of around 530,000 distinct CDR3 sequences, roughly 17% of them appearing once. The CDR3 is 16 amino acids. V gave up 5 bases and J gave up 4 bases, with 18 bases separating them. In germline, CDR1 is SEHNR, CDR2 FQNEAQ (reference sequence). The data were obtained in a study of T cells after yellow fever vaccination. Study as a whole: Low-cell-number fractions were prepared with SMART-Seq v4 Ultra Low Input. Study results and limitations: A small proportion of clonotypes was detected in both the CD4 and CD8 compartments. Contamination of FACS-sorted repertoires by abundant clonotypes from the bulk population could occur.

The TCR was taken from a man aged 18 to 29 who received the YFV17D yellow fever vaccine. The sequenced sample was PBMCs, obtained less than 6 days after the first yellow fever vaccination. This chain uses TRBV7-9 with TRBJ2-1, with D unresolved. The CDR3 region has the DNA TGTGCCAGCAGCGGGCCGAGCACACCTGCTTACAATGAGCAGTTCTTC. Protein sequence: CASSGPSTPAYNEQFF.